This TCR beta chain was found in a study of CD8 T cells in Susac syndrome. Reverse transcription of about 0.45 to 1 ug RNA was performed with random hexamers. By means of immunoSEQ multiplex PCR, TCR beta CDR3 spanning 54 Vbeta and 13 Jbeta underwent amplification. Each CDR3 protein gets one entry after TCRdb re-called the immunoSEQ multiplex PCR reads with MiXCR. The sample contains roughly 89,000 distinct CDR3 sequences, about 96% of which appear only once. Looked up from germline, CDR1 is SGDLS and CDR2 is YYNGEE. J was trimmed by 4 bases and V by 7 bases; bases with no gene match: 9. There are 15 residues in the CDR3.

Sequenced sample: CD8+ T cells from PBMCs. This receptor was obtained from a human donor with Susac syndrome. The chain recombines TRBV9 with TRBJ2-5; 11 nucleotides line up with TRBD1. The CDR3 region has the DNA TGTGCCAGCTCCCCCCGGGACAGGGGGAGAGAGACCCAGTACTTC. It specifies CASSPRDRGRETQYF.